These 18 T cell receptor beta chains were sequenced from one sample in a study of shared clonotypes between healthy human individuals. CD45RO negativity and positive selection for CCR7 defined naive CD8 cells, a population that excluded terminally differentiated effector memory CD45RA+ cells. TCRdb's table, derived via immunoSEQ multiplex PCR, lists solely in-frame clones and lacks some. This table holds some 630,000 clones, about 96% found once. The sample was naive CD8+ T cells sorted from blood. The source of these receptors is a woman aged 25 to 39 in good health.

The V gene is TRBV7-9, the J gene TRBJ2-5; D is ambiguous. Trimming took 6 bases from V and 0 from J, leaving 8 bases between them. The CDR3 runs to 13 residues. Germline CDR1 SEHNR, CDR2 FQNEAQ (reference sequence). The DNA of the CDR3 is TGTGCCAGCAGTGTGCCGTACCAAGAGACCCAGTACTTC. Its translation is CASSVPYQETQYF. Looking up the rest from reference TRBV7-9 and TRBJ2-5 gives the full variable domain: DTGVSQNPRHKITKRGQNVTFRCDPISEHNRLYWYRQTLGQGPEFLTYFQNEAQLEKSRLLSDRFSAERPKGSFSTLEIQRTEQGDSAMYLCASSVPYQETQYFGPGTRLLVL.

This chain links TRBV5-8 with TRBJ1-5, with 7 bases matching TRBD1. The ends lost 4 bases at V and 1 base at J; junction bases unmatched: 5. Germline V lookup: CDR1 SGHTS, CDR2 YDEGEE. The CDR3 is 15 amino acids. Here the CDR3 DNA reads TGTGCCAGCAGCGCTGGGACAGAAAGCAATCAGCCCCAGCATTTT. It specifies CASSAGTESNQPQHF.

J is TRBJ2-7 and V is TRBV7-9; a weak D match, TRBD1 (5 bases). Looked up from germline, CDR1 is SEHNR and CDR2 is FQNEAQ (reference sequence). V lost 3 bases and J lost 4, with 10 bases in between. The CDR3 is made up of 13 amino acids. This CDR3 reads CASSLTESYEQYF. CDR3 coding DNA: TGTGCCAGCAGCTTGACAGAATCATACGAGCAGTACTTC. Using reference TRBV7-9 and TRBJ2-7 for the parts outside the CDR3, the full variable domain is DTGVSQNPRHKITKRGQNVTFRCDPISEHNRLYWYRQTLGQGPEFLTYFQNEAQLEKSRLLSDRFSAERPKGSFSTLEIQRTEQGDSAMYLCASSLTESYEQYFGPGTRLTVT.

Regarding this clone: Other DNA sequences in this specimen translate into the identical CDR3. The rearrangement uses TRBV25-1 and TRBJ1-1; no firm D call. Germline CDR1 reads MGHDK; CDR2 reads SYGVNS. Trimming removed 6 bases from V and 1 base from J, with 3 bases in between. There are 11 residues in the CDR3. The DNA for the CDR3 is TGTGCCAGCAGCGGGAACACTGAAGCTTTCTTT. This codes for CASSGNTEAFF.

The chain joins TRBV19 to TRBJ2-7, with 9 nucleotides matching TRBD1. Losses at the gene ends were 4 bases for V and 4 bases for J; bases not matched to a gene: 11. The CDR3 extends over 16 amino acids. Per germline, CDR1 LNHDA and CDR2 SQIVND (reference sequence). The CDR3 sequence is CASSKRWTGVNYEQYF. The CDR3 DNA reads TGTGCCAGTAGTAAAAGGTGGACAGGGGTAAATTACGAGCAGTACTTC.

This rearrangement joins TRBV11-2 to TRBJ2-3; a possible D gene is TRBD1 (5 bases). Looked up from germline, CDR1 is SGHAT and CDR2 is FQNNGV. Deletions cut 2 bases from V and 2 bases from J, with 8 bases between. The CDR3 totals 14 residues. The CDR3 DNA sequence: TGTGCCAGCAGCTTAACAGGCCCCACAGATACGCAGTATTTT. Its translation: CASSLTGPTDTQYF.

A note on this clone: This sample includes further DNA sequences coding for the same CDR3. The chain combines TRBV28 with TRBJ2-7; D unclear. V was cut by 5 bases and J by 1 base, with 12 bases left in between. In germline, CDR1 is MDHEN, CDR2 SYDVKM. The CDR3 has 14 residues. This CDR3 reads CASSQKLKSYEQYF. For the CDR3, the DNA is TGTGCCAGCAGTCAAAAACTAAAATCCTACGAGCAGTACTTC. The complete variable domain, with remaining parts taken from reference TRBV28 and TRBJ2-7, reads DVKVTQSSRYLVKRTGEKVFLECVQDMDHENMFWYRQDPGLGLRLIYFSYDVKMKEKGDIPEGYSVSREKKERFSLILESASTNQTSMYLCASSQKLKSYEQYFGPGTRLTVT.

This clone occurred a few times. In the same sample, other DNA sequences code for this CDR3. The V call is TRBV5-6, the J call TRBJ2-5, with D hard to call. Per the germline V gene, CDR1 is SGHDT and CDR2 is YYEEEE. This CDR3 is built from 11 residues. V lost 3 bases and J 5 bases, leaving 5 bases between the germline ends. The CDR3 DNA follows: TGTGCCAGCAGCTCCGGGGAGACCCAGTACTTC. Its protein product is CASSSGETQYF.

The chain joins TRBV7-9 to TRBJ2-7, with 9 positions matching TRBD1. Germline values: CDR1 SEHNR, CDR2 FQNEAQ (reference sequence). Trimming took 2 bases from V and 6 from J; bases not matched to a gene: 17. The CDR3 totals 18 residues. DNA of the CDR3: TGTGCCAGCAGCTTATCATACTCACCGGGACAGGGAGTTTCCGAGCAGTACTTC. Its translation: CASSLSYSPGQGVSEQYF.

The rearrangement links TRBV4-1 to TRBJ2-5, with TRBD2 identical over 13 bases. CDR1 and CDR2 from the germline V gene are MGHRA and YSYEKL. Trimming at V came to 2 bases and at J to 4 bases, leaving 10 bases not matched to a gene. This CDR3 has 18 residues. The CDR3 spells CASSQYGLAGVSGETQYF. The CDR3, as DNA: TGCGCCAGCAGCCAATATGGACTAGCGGGAGTTTCGGGAGAGACCCAGTACTTC.

This sequence joins TRBV29-1 and TRBJ2-7; the D gene is possibly TRBD1 (6 bases). Germline assignment: CDR1 SQVTM and CDR2 ANQGSEA. Between the trimmed V and J ends, which lost 0 bases and 2 bases, there was a span of 11 bases. The CDR3 extends over 14 amino acids. The CDR3 region has the DNA TGCAGCGTTGAAGATCCGGACAGAACCTACGAGCAGTACTTC. The encoded protein is CSVEDPDRTYEQYF.

V and J are TRBV5-1 and TRBJ2-1; the D is unclear. This CDR3 is 15 amino acids long. V shed 1 base and J shed 1 base, with 9 bases lying between them. Germline V CDR1 and CDR2: SGHRS, YFSETQ. The CDR3 DNA sequence: TGCGCCAGCAGCTTGTGGAACGGGTCCTACAATGAGCAGTTCTTC. As protein: CASSLWNGSYNEQFF.

The chain uses TRBV27 and TRBJ2-7; D remains ambiguous. V was shortened by 2 bases and J by 3 bases, with 5 bases between the two germline ends. Germline V gives CDR1 MNHEY, CDR2 SMNVEV (reference sequence). The CDR3 is 12 residues long. CDR3 in DNA: TGTGCCAGCAGTTTAATTGTCTACGAGCAGTACTTC. The encoded protein is CASSLIVYEQYF.

The chain joins TRBV5-6 to TRBJ2-7, with D perhaps TRBD1 or TRBD2 (5 bases each). This CDR3 has 14 amino acids. The V and J ends lost 4 bases and 9 bases respectively, with 20 bases between them. The V gene's germline CDR1 is SGHDT and CDR2 YYEEEE. Here the CDR3 DNA reads TGTGCCAGCAGCCTCCCCGGGACCGTAAGGGGGCAGTACTTC. Protein: CASSLPGTVRGQYF.

This chain joins TRBV7-6 and TRBJ2-1, with TRBD2 matching over 7 bases. CDR1 and CDR2 from the germline V gene are SGHVS and FNYEAQ. The length of the CDR3 is 16 residues. V lost 0 bases to trimming and J lost 3 bases; unmatched junction nucleotides: 5. The DNA of the CDR3 is TGTGCCAGCAGCTTAGCACGGACTAGATTCTACAATGAGCAGTTCTTC. Its protein is CASSLARTRFYNEQFF. The full variable domain, in which reference TRBV7-6 and TRBJ2-1 provide the parts outside the CDR3, is GAGVSQSPRYKVTKRGQDVALRCDPISGHVSLYWYRQALGQGPEFLTYFNYEAQQDKSGLPNDRFSAERPEGSISTLTIQRTEQRDSAMYRCASSLARTRFYNEQFFGPGTRLTVL.

J is TRBJ2-3 and V is TRBV7-2; a possible D gene is TRBD2 (6 bases). From germline, CDR1 is SGHTA and CDR2 FQGNSA. V was clipped by 3 bases and J by 3 bases, with 13 bases between them. The CDR3 covers 15 residues. The CDR3 here is CASSFTGVRTDTQYF. The CDR3 DNA sequence: TGTGCCAGCAGCTTCACGGGAGTAAGAACAGATACGCAGTATTTT.

The chain recombines TRBV7-6 with TRBJ2-5; 7 bases match TRBD1. The DNA end lines up better with TRBJ2-7; the J call may be wrong. The germline V gene encodes CDR1 SGHVS and CDR2 FNYEAQ. CDR3 length: 14 amino acids. The CDR3 is CASSSRDSSYEQYF. The CDR3 coding sequence is TGTGCCAGCAGCAGCCGGGACAGCTCCTACGAGCAGTACTTC.

The chain has TRBV19 and TRBJ1-5; D is undetermined. There are 17 residues in the CDR3. Trimming removed 5 bases from V and 3 bases from J, with 20 bases in between. Germline CDR1 and CDR2: LNHDA and SQIVND (reference sequence). The CDR3 nucleotides read TGTGCCAGTAGTGGGGAGGCGACCCTTCCCCTCAATCAGCCCCAGCATTTT. Its translation: CASSGEATLPLNQPQHF.